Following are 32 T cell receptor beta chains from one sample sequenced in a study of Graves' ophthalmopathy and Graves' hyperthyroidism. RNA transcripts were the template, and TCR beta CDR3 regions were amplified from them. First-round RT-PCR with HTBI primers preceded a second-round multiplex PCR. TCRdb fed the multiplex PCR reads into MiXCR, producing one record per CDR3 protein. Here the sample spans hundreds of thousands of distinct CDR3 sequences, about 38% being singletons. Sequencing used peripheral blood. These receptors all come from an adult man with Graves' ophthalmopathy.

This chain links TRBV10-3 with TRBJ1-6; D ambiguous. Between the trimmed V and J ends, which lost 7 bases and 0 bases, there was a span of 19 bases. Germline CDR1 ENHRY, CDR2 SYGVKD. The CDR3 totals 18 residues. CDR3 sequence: CAINKSRQSSSYNSPLHF. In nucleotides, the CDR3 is TGTGCCATCAATAAGTCGAGGCAGAGCAGCTCCTATAATTCACCCCTCCACTTT.

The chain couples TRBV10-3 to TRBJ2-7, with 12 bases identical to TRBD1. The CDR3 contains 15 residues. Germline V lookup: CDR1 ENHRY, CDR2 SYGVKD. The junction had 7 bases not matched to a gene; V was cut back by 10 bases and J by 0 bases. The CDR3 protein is CASRGQGANSYEQYF. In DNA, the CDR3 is TGTGCCAGCAGGGGACAGGGGGCGAACTCCTACGAGCAGTACTTC.

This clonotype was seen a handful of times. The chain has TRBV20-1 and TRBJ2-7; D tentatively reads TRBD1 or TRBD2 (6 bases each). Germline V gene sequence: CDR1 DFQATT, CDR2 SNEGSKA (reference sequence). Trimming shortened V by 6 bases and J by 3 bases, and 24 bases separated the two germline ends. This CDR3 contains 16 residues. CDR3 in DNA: TGCAGTGCCGATCGGGGGCTAGAGGGGCATTTCTACGAGCAGTACTTC. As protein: CSADRGLEGHFYEQYF.

The CDR3 reads CAWRGQSLNSPLHF. The CDR3 nucleotides are TGTGCCTGGAGGGGACAGAGCCTTAATTCACCCCTCCACTTT. The V gene is TRBV9, the J gene TRBJ1-6; 7 bases map to TRBD1. The CDR3 extends over 14 amino acids. The J segment lost 6 bases and the V segment lost 10 bases, leaving 10 bases of the junction unmatched. CDR1 SGDLS and CDR2 YYNGEE come from the germline V gene.

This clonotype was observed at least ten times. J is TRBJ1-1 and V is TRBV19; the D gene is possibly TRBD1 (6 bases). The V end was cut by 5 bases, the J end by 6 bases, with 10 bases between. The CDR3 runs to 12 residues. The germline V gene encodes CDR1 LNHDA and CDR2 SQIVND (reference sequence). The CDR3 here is CASSPWTAEAFF. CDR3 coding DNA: TGTGCCAGTAGTCCCTGGACAGCTGAAGCTTTCTTT.

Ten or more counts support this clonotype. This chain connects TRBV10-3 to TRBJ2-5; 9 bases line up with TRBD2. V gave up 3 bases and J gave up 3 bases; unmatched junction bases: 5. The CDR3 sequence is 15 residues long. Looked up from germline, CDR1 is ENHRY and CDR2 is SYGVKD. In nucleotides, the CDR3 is TGTGCCATCAGTGATCCAGGACTAGCGAAAGAGACCCAGTACTTC. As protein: CAISDPGLAKETQYF.

As DNA, the CDR3 is TGTGCCATCATGTTGGATCTGAACACCGGGGAGCTGTTTTTT. Translated: CAIMLDLNTGELFF. V is TRBV10-3 and J is TRBJ2-2; D not resolved. V lost 7 bases to trimming and J lost 1 base, with 10 bases between them. The CDR3 covers 14 residues. Germline CDR1 ENHRY, CDR2 SYGVKD.

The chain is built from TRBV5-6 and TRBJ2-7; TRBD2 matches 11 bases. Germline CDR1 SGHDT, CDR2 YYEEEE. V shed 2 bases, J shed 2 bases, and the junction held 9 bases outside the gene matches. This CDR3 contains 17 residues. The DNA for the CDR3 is TGTGCCAGCAGCTTCTCCCTGACTAGCGGGGTAACCTACGAGCAGTACTTC. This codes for CASSFSLTSGVTYEQYF. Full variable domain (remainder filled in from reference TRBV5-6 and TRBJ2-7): DAGVTQSPTHLIKTRGQQVTLRCSPKSGHDTVSWYQQALGQGPQFIFQYYEEEERQRGNFPDRFSGHQFPNYSSELNVNALLLGDSALYLCASSFSLTSGVTYEQYFGPGTRLTVT.

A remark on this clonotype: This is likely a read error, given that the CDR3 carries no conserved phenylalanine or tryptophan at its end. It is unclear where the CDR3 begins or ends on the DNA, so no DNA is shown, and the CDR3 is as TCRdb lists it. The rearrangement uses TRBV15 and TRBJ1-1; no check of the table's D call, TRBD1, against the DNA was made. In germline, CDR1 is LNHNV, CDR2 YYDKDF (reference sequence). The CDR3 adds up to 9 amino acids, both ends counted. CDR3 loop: CATSRAQGY.

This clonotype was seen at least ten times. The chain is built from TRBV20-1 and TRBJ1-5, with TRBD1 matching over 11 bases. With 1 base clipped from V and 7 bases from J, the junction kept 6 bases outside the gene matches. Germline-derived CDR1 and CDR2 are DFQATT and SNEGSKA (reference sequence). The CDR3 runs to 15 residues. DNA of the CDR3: TGCAGTGCTAGAGGGACAGGGGGCCTTTTACAGCCCCAGCATTTT. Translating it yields CSARGTGGLLQPQHF.

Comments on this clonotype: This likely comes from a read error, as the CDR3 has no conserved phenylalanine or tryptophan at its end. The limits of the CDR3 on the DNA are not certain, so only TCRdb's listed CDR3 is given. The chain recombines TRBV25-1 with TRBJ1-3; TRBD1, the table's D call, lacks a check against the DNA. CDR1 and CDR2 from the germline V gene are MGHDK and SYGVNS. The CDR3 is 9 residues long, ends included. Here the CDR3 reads CASSETRGI.

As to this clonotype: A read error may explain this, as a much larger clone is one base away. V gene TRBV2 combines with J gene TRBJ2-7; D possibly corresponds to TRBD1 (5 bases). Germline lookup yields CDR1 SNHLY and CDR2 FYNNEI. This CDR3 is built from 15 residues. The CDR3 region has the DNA TGTGCCAGCCACACGACAGAACACCGCCGCTACGCGCAGTACTTC. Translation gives CASHTTEHRRYAQYF.

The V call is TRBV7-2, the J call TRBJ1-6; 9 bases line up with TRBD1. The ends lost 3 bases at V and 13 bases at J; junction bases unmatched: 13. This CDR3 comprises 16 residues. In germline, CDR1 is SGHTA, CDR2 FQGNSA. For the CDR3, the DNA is TGTGCCAGCAGCTTGAACAGGGGGCGGGCGGATCAGCCCCTCCACTTT. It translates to CASSLNRGRADQPLHF.

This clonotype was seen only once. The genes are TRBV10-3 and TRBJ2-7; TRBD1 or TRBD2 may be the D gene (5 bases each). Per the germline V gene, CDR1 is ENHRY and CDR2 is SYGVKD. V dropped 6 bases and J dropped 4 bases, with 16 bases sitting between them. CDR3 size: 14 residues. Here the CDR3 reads CAISLGRDLYEQYF. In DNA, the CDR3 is TGTGCCATCAGCCTGGGACGGGACCTTTACGAGCAGTACTTC.

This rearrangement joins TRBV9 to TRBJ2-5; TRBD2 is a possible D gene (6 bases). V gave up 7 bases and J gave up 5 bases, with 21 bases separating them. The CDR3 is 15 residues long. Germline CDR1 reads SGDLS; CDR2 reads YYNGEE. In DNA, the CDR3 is TGTGCCAGCGGGGCGGGGCGGTCCGGGGTCGAGACCCAGTACTTC. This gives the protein CASGAGRSGVETQYF.

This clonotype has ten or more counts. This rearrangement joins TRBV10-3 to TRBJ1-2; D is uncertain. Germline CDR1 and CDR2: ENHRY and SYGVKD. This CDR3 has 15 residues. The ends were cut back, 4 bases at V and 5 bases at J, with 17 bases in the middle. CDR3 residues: CAISARFGLTYGYTF. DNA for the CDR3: TGTGCCATCAGTGCAAGGTTTGGACTGACGTATGGCTACACCTTC.

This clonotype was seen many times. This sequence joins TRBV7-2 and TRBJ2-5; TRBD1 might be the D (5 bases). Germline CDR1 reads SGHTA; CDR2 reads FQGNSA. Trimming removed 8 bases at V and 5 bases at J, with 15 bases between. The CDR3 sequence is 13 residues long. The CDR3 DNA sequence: TGTGCCAGCGAGGACCCCCCAGGGGAGACCCAGTACTTC. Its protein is CASEDPPGETQYF.

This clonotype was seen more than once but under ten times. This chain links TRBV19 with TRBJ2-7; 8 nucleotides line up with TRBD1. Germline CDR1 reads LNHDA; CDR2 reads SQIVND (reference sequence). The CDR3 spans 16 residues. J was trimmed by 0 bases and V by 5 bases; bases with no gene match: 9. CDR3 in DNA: TGTGCCAGTAGTGTGTCGACAGGGGTCCTCTCCTACGAGCAGTACTTC. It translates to CASSVSTGVLSYEQYF. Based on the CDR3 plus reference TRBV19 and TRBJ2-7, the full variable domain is DGGITQSPKYLFRKEGQNVTLSCEQNLNHDAMYWYRQDPGQGLRLIYYSQIVNDFQKGDIAEGYSVSREKKESFPLTVTSAQKNPTAFYLCASSVSTGVLSYEQYFGPGTRLTVT.

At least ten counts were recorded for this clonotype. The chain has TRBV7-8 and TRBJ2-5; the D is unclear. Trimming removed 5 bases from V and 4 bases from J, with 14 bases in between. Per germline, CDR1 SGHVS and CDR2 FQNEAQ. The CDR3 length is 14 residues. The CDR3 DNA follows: TGTGCCAGCAGCCCCCGGCTGGGTAGAGAGACCCAGTACTTC. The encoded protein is CASSPRLGRETQYF.

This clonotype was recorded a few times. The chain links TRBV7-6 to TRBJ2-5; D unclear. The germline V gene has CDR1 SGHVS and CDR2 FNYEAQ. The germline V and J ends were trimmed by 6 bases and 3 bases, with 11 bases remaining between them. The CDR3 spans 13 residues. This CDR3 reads CASRSYREETQYF. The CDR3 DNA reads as TGTGCCAGCAGAAGCTACAGAGAAGAGACCCAGTACTTC.

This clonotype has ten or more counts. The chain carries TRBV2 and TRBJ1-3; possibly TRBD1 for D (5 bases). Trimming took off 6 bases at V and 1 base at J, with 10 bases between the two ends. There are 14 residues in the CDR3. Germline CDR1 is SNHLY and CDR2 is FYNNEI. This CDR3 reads CASRGVRSGNTIYF. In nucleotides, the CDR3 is TGTGCCAGCAGAGGGGTCAGATCTGGAAACACCATATATTTT. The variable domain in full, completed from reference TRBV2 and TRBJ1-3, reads EPEVTQTPSHQVTQMGQEVILRCVPISNHLYFYWYRQILGQKVEFLVSFYNNEISEKSEIFDDQFSVERPDGSNFTLKIRSTKLEDSAMYFCASRGVRSGNTIYFGEGSWLTVV.

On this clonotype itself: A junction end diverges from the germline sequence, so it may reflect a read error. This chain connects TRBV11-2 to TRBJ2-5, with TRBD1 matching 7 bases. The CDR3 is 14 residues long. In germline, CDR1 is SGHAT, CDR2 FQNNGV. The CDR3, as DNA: TGTGCCAGCAGCCCCCGGACAGGACAAGAGGCCCAGTACTTC. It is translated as CASSPRTGQEAQYF.

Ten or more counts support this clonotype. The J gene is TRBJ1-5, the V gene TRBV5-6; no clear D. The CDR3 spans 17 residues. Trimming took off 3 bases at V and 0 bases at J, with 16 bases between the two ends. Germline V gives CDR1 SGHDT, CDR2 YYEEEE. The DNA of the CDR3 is TGTGCCAGCAGCTCGAACACGGCCGAGGCTAGCAATCAGCCCCAGCATTTT. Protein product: CASSSNTAEASNQPQHF.

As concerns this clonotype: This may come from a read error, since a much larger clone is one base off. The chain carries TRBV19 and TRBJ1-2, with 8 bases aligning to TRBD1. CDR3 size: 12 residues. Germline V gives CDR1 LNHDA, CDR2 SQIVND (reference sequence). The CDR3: CASRYRGGGHTF. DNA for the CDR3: TGTGCCAGTAGGTACAGGGGGGGTGGCCACACCTTC.

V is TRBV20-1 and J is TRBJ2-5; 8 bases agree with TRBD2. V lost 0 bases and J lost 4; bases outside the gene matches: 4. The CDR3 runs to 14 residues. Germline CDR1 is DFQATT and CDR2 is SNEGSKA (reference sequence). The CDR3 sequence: CSARDNGRGETQYF. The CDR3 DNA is TGCAGTGCTAGAGATAACGGGAGGGGAGAGACCCAGTACTTC.

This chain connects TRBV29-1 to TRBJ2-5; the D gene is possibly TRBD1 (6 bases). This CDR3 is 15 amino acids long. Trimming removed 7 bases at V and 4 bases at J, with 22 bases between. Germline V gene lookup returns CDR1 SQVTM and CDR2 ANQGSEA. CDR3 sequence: CSASGRDTVGETQYF. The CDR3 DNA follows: TGCAGCGCCAGCGGACGGGACACTGTGGGAGAGACCCAGTACTTC. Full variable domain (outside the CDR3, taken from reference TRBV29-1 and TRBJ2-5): SAVISQKPSRDICQRGTSLTIQCQVDSQVTMMFWYRQQPGQSLTLIATANQGSEATYESGFVIDKFPISRPNLTFSTLTVSNMSPEDSSIYLCSASGRDTVGETQYFGPGTRLLVL.

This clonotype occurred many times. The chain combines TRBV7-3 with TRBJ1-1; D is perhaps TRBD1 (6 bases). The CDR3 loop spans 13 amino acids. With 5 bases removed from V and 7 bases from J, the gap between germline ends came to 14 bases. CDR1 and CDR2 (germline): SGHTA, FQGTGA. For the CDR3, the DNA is TGTGCCAGCAGCCCTTCGGGAGGGGGTGAAGCTTTCTTT. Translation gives CASSPSGGGEAFF.

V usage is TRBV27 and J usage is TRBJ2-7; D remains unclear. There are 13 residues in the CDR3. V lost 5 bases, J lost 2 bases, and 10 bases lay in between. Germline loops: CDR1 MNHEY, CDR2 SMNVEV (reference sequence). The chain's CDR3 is CASSPSTTYEQYF. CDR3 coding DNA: TGTGCCAGCAGTCCCAGTACTACCTACGAGCAGTACTTC.

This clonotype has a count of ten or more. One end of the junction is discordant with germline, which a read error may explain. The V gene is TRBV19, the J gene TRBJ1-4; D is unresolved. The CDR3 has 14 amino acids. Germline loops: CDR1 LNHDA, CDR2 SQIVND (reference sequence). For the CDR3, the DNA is TGTGCCAGCAGTAGGAGTGCAACTAATGAAAAACTGTTTTTT. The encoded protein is CASSRSATNEKLFF.

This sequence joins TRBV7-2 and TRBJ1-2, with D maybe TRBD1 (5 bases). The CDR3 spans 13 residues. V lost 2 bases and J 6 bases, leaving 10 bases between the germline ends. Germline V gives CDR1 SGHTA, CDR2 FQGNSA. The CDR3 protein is CASSLIPGNGYTF. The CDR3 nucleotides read TGTGCCAGCAGCTTAATCCCAGGGAATGGCTACACCTTC.

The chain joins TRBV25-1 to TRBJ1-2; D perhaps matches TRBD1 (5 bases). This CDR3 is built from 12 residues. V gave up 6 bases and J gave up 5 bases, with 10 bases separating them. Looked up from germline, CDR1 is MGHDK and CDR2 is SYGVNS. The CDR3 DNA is TGTGCCAGCAGATGGGGGTCGTATGGCTACACCTTC. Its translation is CASRWGSYGYTF.

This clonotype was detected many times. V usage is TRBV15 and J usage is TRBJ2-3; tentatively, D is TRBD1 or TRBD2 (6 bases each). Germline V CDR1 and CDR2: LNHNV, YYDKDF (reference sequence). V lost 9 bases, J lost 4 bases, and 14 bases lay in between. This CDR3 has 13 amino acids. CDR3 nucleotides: TGTGCCACGGCCGGGGGCCCCTCAGATACGCAGTATTTT. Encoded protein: CATAGGPSDTQYF.